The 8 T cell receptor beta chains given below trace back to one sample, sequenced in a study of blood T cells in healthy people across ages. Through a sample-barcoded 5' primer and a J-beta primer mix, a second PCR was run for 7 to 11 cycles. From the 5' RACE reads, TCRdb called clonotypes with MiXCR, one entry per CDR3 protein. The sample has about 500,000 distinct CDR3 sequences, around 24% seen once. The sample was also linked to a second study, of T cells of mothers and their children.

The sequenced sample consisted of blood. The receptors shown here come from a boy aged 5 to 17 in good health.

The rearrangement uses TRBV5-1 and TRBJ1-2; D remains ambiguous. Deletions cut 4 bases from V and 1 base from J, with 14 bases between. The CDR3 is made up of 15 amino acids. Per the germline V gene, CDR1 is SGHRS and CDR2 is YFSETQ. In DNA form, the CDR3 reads TGCGCCAGCAGCCCAGCATACCAGGTTAACTATGGCTACACCTTC. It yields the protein CASSPAYQVNYGYTF.

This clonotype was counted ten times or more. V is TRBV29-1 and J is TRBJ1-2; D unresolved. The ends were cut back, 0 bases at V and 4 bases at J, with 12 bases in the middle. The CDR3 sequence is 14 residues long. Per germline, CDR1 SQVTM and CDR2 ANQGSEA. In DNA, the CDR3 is TGCAGCGTTGAAGATTCTGGCAGCCTCTATGGCTACACCTTC. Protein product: CSVEDSGSLYGYTF.

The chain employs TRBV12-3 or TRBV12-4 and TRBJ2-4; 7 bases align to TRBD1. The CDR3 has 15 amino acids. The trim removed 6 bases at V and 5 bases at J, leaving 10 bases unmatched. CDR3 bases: TGTGCCAGCAGACCGACAGGGTCAGTGGAAAACATTCAGTACTTC. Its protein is CASRPTGSVENIQYF.

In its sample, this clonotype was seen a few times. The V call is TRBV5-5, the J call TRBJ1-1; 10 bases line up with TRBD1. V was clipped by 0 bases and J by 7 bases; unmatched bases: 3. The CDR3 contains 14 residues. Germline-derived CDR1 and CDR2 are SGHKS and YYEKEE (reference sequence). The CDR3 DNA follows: TGTGCCAGCAGCTTGGTGGGACAGGGGTATGAAGCTTTCTTT. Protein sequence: CASSLVGQGYEAFF.

The CDR3 bases are TGTGCCAGCAGCTCTACTAACAATGAGCAGTTCTTC. As protein: CASSSTNNEQFF. This rearrangement joins TRBV11-2 to TRBJ2-1; no definite D call. The CDR3 consists of 12 residues. V lost 4 bases, J lost 5 bases, and 6 bases lay in between. Germline CDR1 reads SGHAT; CDR2 reads FQNNGV.

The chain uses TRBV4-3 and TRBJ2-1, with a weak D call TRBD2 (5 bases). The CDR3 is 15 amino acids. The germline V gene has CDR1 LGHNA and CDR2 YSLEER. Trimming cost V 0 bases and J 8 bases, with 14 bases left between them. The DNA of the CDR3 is TGCGCCAGCAGCCAAGACGTCTGGACGGGGTATGAGCAGTTCTTC. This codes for CASSQDVWTGYEQFF.

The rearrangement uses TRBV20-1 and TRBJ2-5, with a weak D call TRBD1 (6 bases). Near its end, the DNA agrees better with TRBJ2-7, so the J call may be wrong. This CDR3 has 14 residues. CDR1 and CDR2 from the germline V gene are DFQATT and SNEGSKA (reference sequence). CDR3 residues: CSARRTAASYEQYF. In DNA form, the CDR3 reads TGCAGTGCTAGGAGGACAGCCGCCTCCTACGAGCAGTACTTC.

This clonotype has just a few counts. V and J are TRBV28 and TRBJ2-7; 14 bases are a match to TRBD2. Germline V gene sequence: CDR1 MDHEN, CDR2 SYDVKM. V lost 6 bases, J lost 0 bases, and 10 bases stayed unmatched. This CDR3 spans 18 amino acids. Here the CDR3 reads CASRRLAGGSQSSYEQYF. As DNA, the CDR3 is TGTGCCAGCAGGCGACTAGCGGGGGGGTCCCAGAGCTCCTACGAGCAGTACTTC.